This T cell receptor beta chain emerged from a study of CD8 T cells in Susac syndrome. Whole-study results and caveats: Acknowledgment was made by the study that its TCR sequencing and HLA analysis involved a relatively small number of individuals.

Comments on this clonotype: Its antigen is unidentified.

Germline-derived CDR1 and CDR2 are SGHTA and FQGTGA. The V gene lost 4 bases and the J gene lost 5 bases, with 7 bases spanning the gap. CDR3 length: 12 residues. RNA in amounts of about 0.5 to 1 ug was reverse transcribed with random hexamers. TCRdb ran MiXCR on the immunoSEQ multiplex PCR reads and lists one entry per CDR3 protein. The sample includes about 140,000 distinct CDR3 sequences, approximately 95% seen only once; the top ten take about 0.14%. This clonotype was obtained from a human donor with Susac syndrome. The material sequenced was CD4+ T cells from PBMCs. The rearrangement uses TRBV7-3 and TRBJ2-3; D is unresolved. The CDR3 DNA is TGTGCCAGCAGCTCCTCGGGAGATACGCAGTATTTT. Translated: CASSSSGDTQYF.